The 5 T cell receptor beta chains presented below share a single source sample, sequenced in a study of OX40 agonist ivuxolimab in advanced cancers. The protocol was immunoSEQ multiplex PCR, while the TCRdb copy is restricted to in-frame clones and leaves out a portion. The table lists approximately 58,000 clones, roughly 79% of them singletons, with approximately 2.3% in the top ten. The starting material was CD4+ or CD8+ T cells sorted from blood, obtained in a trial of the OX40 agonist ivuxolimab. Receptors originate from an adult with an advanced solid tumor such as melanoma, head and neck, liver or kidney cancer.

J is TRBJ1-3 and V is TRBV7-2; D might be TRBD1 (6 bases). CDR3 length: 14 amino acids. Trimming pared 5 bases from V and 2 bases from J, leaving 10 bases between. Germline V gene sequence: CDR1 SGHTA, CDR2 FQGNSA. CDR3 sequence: CASSPGATGNTIYF. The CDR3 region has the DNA TGTGCCAGCAGCCCAGGGGCGACTGGAAACACCATATATTTT.

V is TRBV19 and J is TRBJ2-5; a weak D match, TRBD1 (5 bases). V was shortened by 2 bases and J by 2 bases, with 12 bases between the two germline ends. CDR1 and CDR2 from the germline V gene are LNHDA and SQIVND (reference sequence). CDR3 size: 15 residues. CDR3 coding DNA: TGTGCCAGTAGTATACAGGGCAGGCTTCAAGAGACCCAGTACTTC. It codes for CASSIQGRLQETQYF.

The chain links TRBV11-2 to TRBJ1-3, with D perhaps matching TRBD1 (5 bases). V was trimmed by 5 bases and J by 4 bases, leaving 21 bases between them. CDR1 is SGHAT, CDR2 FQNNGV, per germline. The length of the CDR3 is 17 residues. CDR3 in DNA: TGTGCCAGCAGCCTGATTGGGGGTTCGGTCCCCGGAAACACCATATATTTT. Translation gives CASSLIGGSVPGNTIYF. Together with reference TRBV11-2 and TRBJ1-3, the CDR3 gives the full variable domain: EAGVAQSPRYKIIEKRQSVAFWCNPISGHATLYWYQQILGQGPKLLIQFQNNGVVDDSQLPKDRFSAERLKGVDSTLKIQPAKLEDSAVYLCASSLIGGSVPGNTIYFGEGSWLTVV.

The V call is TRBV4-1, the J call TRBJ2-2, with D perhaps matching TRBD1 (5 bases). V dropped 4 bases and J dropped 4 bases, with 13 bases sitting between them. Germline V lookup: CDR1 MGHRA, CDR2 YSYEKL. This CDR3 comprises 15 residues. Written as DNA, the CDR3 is TGCGCCAGCAGCCTGTACGACAGAGCCACCGGGGAGCTGTTTTTT. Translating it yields CASSLYDRATGELFF.

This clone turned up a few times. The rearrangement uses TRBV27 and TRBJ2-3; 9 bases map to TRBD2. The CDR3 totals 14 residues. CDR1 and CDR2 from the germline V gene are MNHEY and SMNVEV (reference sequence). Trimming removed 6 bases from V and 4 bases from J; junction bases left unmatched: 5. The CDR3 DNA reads TGTGCCAGCAGGCGGGGGGGCCGCGCAGATACGCAGTATTTT. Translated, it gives CASRRGGRADTQYF.